This entry describes one T cell receptor beta chain. Its recognized antigen is unknown. Base quality data are lacking; no much larger clone is found one base away. The sample is drawn from a study of OX40 agonist ivuxolimab in advanced cancers. At the level of the whole study: Ivuxolimab, which targeted the costimulatory receptor OX40 (CD134), was an agonistic, fully human IgG2 monoclonal antibody. Prior anti-PD-1, anti-PD-L1 or anti-CTLA-4 therapy was permitted, and approximately 40% of dose-escalation patients had received checkpoint inhibitors. Intravenous ivuxolimab was administered to patients every 2 weeks at six dose levels: 0.01, 0.1, 0.3, 1.5, 3 and 10 mg/kg. Peripheral TCRbeta sequencing was intended to test whether TCR sequence diversity was altered and clonal T-cell expansion was caused by ivuxolimab. Of the approximately 50 dose-escalation patients, hepatocellular carcinoma was present in approximately 20, melanoma in around 15, renal cell carcinoma in 9 and head and neck cancer in 9. The paper reports the monotherapy dose-escalation portion (N ≈ 50 patients) of the phase I ivuxolimab trial. In the dose-escalation cohort, 82.7% of patients were male, and the mean age was roughly 60 years with a range of roughly 20 to 85. Three dose-escalation patients achieved partial responses, one with hepatocellular carcinoma and two with cutaneous melanoma.

Genomic DNA was isolated from the sorted cells so that the TCRbeta CDR3 region could be sequenced. The immunoSEQ Assay was used to sequence the TCRbeta CDR3 regions. The table was pulled from immuneACCESS by TCRdb, which kept in-frame rearrangements only. Such tables lose some clones; where checked, under half of the loss comes from unresolved V genes, and the rest has no known cause. The sample table holds approximately 60,000 clones, of which more than 90% were seen once. The leading ten clones occupy 0.5% to 0.75% of the sample. V drops 1 base and J drops 5 bases, leaving 14 bases in between. As encoded in the germline V gene (reference sequence), CDR1 is LNHNV while CDR2 is YYDKDF. Including cysteine and phenylalanine, the CDR3 has 15 amino acids. Left in the record is the CDR3 DNA by itself, 45 bases read in frame from the first base. Patients with autoimmune disease history or receiving systemic immunosuppression were excluded from the trial. Peripheral blood for TCR sequencing was collected from all dose cohorts at baseline, on cycle 4 day 1, and on cycle 7 day 1. The samples were drawn from a first-in-human, open-label, multicenter phase I dose-escalation trial of ivuxolimab. The trial enrolled adults with locally advanced or metastatic head and neck squamous cell, hepatocellular, melanoma or renal cell carcinoma. Before TCR sequencing, CD4+ and CD8+ T cells were separately sorted from peripheral blood.

The study at large found these results: After ivuxolimab, CD8+ T cells had more expanded clones than CD4+ T cells on average. In the 0.1-3.0 mg/kg groups, partial responders had among the lowest normalized peripheral clonal expansion, particularly in CD8+ T cells. At doses of 0.1 to 3.0 mg/kg, clonal expansion of both CD4+ and CD8+ blood T cells was observed from baseline to week 6. Antigen specificity was not determined for the clonally expanded peripheral T cells. Low levels of normalized T-cell clonal expansion were also seen in some nonresponding patients.

The receptor's source is an adult with an advanced solid tumor such as melanoma, head and neck, liver or kidney cancer. Specimen: CD4+ or CD8+ T cells sorted from blood, collected in a trial of the OX40 agonist ivuxolimab. The chain uses TRBV15 and TRBJ1-1; no D gene can be assigned with confidence. Read as DNA, the sequence is TGTGCCACCAGCAGAGGAGATTCAGAGGAGACTGAAGCTTTCTTT. Translated, it gives CATSRGDSEETEAFF. The CDR3, completed at both ends by the reference TRBV15 and TRBJ1-1 genes, gives the full variable domain DAMVIQNPRYQVTQFGKPVTLSCSQTLNHNVMYWYQQKSSQAPKLLFHYYDKDFNNEADTPDNFQSRRPNTSFCFLDIRSPGLGDTAMYLCATSRGDSEETEAFFGQGTRLTVV.